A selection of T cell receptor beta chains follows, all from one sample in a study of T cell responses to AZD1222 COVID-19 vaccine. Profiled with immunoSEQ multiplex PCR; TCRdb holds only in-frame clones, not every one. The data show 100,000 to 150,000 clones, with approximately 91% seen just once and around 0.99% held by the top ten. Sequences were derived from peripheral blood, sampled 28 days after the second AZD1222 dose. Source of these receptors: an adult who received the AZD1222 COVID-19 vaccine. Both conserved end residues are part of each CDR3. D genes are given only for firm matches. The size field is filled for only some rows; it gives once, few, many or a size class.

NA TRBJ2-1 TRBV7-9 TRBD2 TGTGCCACCAGACTAGCGGGAGGAGGAGATGAGCAGTTCTTC CATRLAGGGDEQFF
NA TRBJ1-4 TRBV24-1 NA TGTGCCACCAGTTCATCGACACCGGGGGAAAAACTGTTTTTT CATSSSTPGEKLFF
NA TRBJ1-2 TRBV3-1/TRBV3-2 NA TGTGCCAGCAGCTCACAGGGACTCGAAGGCTACACCTTC CASSSQGLEGYTF
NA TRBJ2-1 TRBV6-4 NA TGTGCCAGCAGTGAAAGTCCGAGCAATGAGCAGTTCTTC CASSESPSNEQFF
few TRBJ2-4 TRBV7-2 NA TGTGCCAGCAGCTTCGTCTCTAGCGCAAACATTCAGTACTTC CASSFVSSANIQYF
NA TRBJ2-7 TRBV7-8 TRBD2 TGTGCCAGCAGCTTCTACAGCGGGGGCGAGCAGTACTTC CASSFYSGGEQYF
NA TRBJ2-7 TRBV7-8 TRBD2 TGTGCCAGCAGCTATGGACTAGCGGGAGGTTACGAGCAGTACTTC CASSYGLAGGYEQYF
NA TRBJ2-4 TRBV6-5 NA TGTGCCAGCAGGAGGGGGGTAGCCAAAAACATTCAGTACTTC CASRRGVAKNIQYF
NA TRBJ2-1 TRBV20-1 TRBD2 TGTAGCGGGAGCTCCTACAATGAGCAGTTCTTC CSGSSYNEQFF
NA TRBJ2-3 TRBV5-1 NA TGCGCCAGCAGCCGAGGGGGAGACGCAGATACGCAGTATTTT CASSRGGDADTQYF
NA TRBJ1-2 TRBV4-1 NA TGCGCCAGCAGCCAGCCCACAGGGTTGGGTGGCTACACCTTC CASSQPTGLGGYTF
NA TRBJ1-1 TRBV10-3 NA TGTGCCATCAGTGAGTCGCCAGGGATCACTGAAGCTTTCTTT CAISESPGITEAFF
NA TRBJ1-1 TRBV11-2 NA TGTGCCAGCAGCATAAACAGGGTTCTTGAAGCTTTCTTT CASSINRVLEAFF
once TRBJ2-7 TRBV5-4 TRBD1 TGTGCCAGCAGCCTCGGACAGGGGGAGTACGAGCAGTACTTC CASSLGQGEYEQYF
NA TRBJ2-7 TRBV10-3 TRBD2 TGTGCCATCAAGTCTAGCGGGTCCTCAGTCTCCTACGAGCAGTACTTC CAIKSSGSSVSYEQYF
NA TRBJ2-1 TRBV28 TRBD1 TGTGCCAGCAGTTTGCCAGGGGGCATCGTTTACAATGAGCAGTTCTTC CASSLPGGIVYNEQFF
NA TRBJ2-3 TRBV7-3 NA TGTGCCAGCAGCTTAGGGGATCGGAGAGCTACGCAGTATTTT CASSLGDRRATQYF
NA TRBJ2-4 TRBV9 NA TGTGCCAGCAGCGTAAGCCCAGGGGCCGGGAACATTCAGTACTTC CASSVSPGAGNIQYF
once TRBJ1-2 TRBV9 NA TGTGCCAGCAGCGAGTCAAGAGGCTATGGCTACACCTTC CASSESRGYGYTF
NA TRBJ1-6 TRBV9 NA TGTGCCAGCAGCGTAAGCTCACTGAATTCACCCCTCCACTTT CASSVSSLNSPLHF
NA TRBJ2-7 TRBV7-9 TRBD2 TGTGCCAGCAGCTTAGAGGGACTAGCCACCTACGAGCAGTACTTC CASSLEGLATYEQYF
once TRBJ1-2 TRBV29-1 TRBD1 TGCAGCGTTGAACCGGACAGGGGGTACTATGGCTACACCTTC CSVEPDRGYYGYTF
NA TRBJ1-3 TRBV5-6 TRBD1 TGTGCCAGCAGCTTGGGGGGACAGACTTTCGATGGAAACACCATATATTTT CASSLGGQTFDGNTIYF
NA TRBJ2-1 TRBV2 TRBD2 TGTGCCAGCAAAAATAGCGGGGGCTCCTACAATGAGCAGTTCTTC CASKNSGGSYNEQFF
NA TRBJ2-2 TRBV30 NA TGTGCCTGGAAGCCCCTTGGTTGGCCAGGGTCTCGGAGTCCCGGGGAGCTGTTTTTT CAWKPLGWPGSRSPGELFF
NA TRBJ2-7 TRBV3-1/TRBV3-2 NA TGTGCCAGCAGCCAGAAGGGCGGTTCCTACGAGCAGTACTTC CASSQKGGSYEQYF
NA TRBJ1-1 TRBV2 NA TGTGCCAGCAGAATACAGTCGCTGAACACTGAAGCTTTCTTT CASRIQSLNTEAFF
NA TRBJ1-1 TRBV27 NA TGTGCCAGCAGATCGGGCGGTTTGAACACTGAAGCTTTCTTT CASRSGGLNTEAFF
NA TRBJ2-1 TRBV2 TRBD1 TGTGCCAGCAGGATCTCCGGGACAGGGGGCCTGGGCGGCTCCTACAATGAGCAGTTCTTC CASRISGTGGLGGSYNEQFF
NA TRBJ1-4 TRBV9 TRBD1 TGTGCCAGCAGCGTAGGCTGGACAGGGTACGAAAAACTGTTTTTT CASSVGWTGYEKLFF
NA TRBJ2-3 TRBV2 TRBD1 TGTGCCAGCAGTGAAGGGGACAGGGACACAGATACGCAGTATTTT CASSEGDRDTDTQYF
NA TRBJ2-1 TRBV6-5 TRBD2 TGTGCCAGCAGTTCCCGACGCCTAGCGGTTTACAATGAGCAGTTCTTC CASSSRRLAVYNEQFF
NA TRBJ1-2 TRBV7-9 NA TGTGCCAGCAGCTTAGGCGGGCAGGGTATGCTTCGCTACACCTTC CASSLGGQGMLRYTF
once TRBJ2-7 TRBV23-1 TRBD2 TGCGCCAGCAGTCAACCCCCTCGGACTAGCGGGAGCGAGTACGAGCAGTACTTC CASSQPPRTSGSEYEQYF